Listed below are T cell receptor beta chains from one sample, sequenced in a study of T cells in localized non-small cell lung cancer. The assay was immunoSEQ multiplex PCR, and TCRdb's table has in-frame clones only and misses some. The sample carries about 77,000 clones, about 88% recorded once. The sample in question was peripheral blood, obtained before any cancer treatment. These receptors were taken from a woman aged 35-75 years with stage I squamous cell lung carcinoma. CDR3s include the opening cysteine and the closing phenylalanine or tryptophan. The D gene is left open where the match is weak. Not every row has a clone size; where given, it reads once, few, many or a size class.

V gene: TRBV16; clone size: -; D gene: -; J gene: TRBJ2-7; CDR3 protein: CASSPSWGDEQYF; CDR3 DNA: TGTGCCAGCAGCCCATCTTGGGGAGACGAGCAGTACTTC
V gene: TRBV7-9; clone size: -; D gene: -; J gene: TRBJ1-6; CDR3 protein: CASSLDRSAREDSPLHF; CDR3 DNA: TGTGCCAGCAGCTTAGATCGGTCGGCCAGGGAAGATTCACCCCTCCACTTT
V gene: TRBV5-4; clone size: -; D gene: TRBD2; J gene: TRBJ2-1; CDR3 protein: CASSFGAGGPGNEQFF; CDR3 DNA: TGTGCCAGCAGCTTTGGGGCGGGGGGCCCAGGTAATGAGCAGTTCTTC
V gene: TRBV5-1; clone size: -; D gene: -; J gene: TRBJ2-5; CDR3 protein: CASSKRKETQYF; CDR3 DNA: TGCGCCAGCAGCAAGAGAAAAGAGACCCAGTACTTC
V gene: TRBV11-2; clone size: -; D gene: -; J gene: TRBJ2-5; CDR3 protein: CASSPRYGDQETQYF; CDR3 DNA: TGTGCCAGCAGTCCCAGGTATGGGGACCAAGAGACCCAGTACTTC
V gene: TRBV6-5; clone size: -; D gene: TRBD1; J gene: TRBJ1-2; CDR3 protein: CASSLTGDYYGYTF; CDR3 DNA: TGTGCCAGCAGTTTGACAGGGGACTACTATGGCTACACCTTC
V gene: TRBV7-9; clone size: once; D gene: -; J gene: TRBJ1-1; CDR3 protein: CASSLRQKNTEAFF; CDR3 DNA: TGTGCCAGCAGCCTCCGACAGAAGAACACTGAAGCTTTCTTT
V gene: TRBV29-1; clone size: few; D gene: TRBD2; J gene: TRBJ2-5; CDR3 protein: CSVVTGGYQETQYF; CDR3 DNA: TGCAGCGTCGTAACGGGGGGTTACCAAGAGACCCAGTACTTC
V gene: TRBV6-1; clone size: few; D gene: -; J gene: TRBJ2-7; CDR3 protein: CASSEVVGRAASPSF; CDR3 DNA: TGTGCCAGCAGTGAAGTCGTTGGCAGGGCGGCTTCACCGAGCTTC
V gene: TRBV7-8; clone size: -; D gene: -; J gene: TRBJ2-2; CDR3 protein: CASTSLRSASNTGELFF; CDR3 DNA: TGTGCCAGCACCTCACTAAGGTCAGCTTCAAACACCGGGGAGCTGTTTTTT
V gene: TRBV27; clone size: -; D gene: -; J gene: TRBJ2-5; CDR3 protein: CASRDGGSYQETQYF; CDR3 DNA: TGTGCCAGCAGAGACGGTGGCTCGTACCAAGAGACCCAGTACTTC
V gene: TRBV7-3; clone size: -; D gene: -; J gene: TRBJ2-1; CDR3 protein: CASSLGGGSYNEQFF; CDR3 DNA: TGTGCCAGCAGCCTAGGGGGTGGTTCCTACAATGAGCAGTTCTTC
V gene: TRBV30; clone size: -; D gene: TRBD1; J gene: TRBJ2-1; CDR3 protein: CAWRRGPDNEQFF; CDR3 DNA: TGTGCCTGGAGGAGGGGGCCCGACAATGAGCAGTTCTTC
V gene: TRBV7-9; clone size: -; D gene: -; J gene: TRBJ1-3; CDR3 protein: CASSRGWDTIYF; CDR3 DNA: TGTGCCAGCAGCAGGGGGTGGGACACCATATATTTT
V gene: TRBV30; clone size: -; D gene: -; J gene: TRBJ2-3; CDR3 protein: CAWRELGEADTQYF; CDR3 DNA: TGTGCCTGGAGGGAACTCGGGGAGGCAGATACGCAGTATTTT
V gene: TRBV23-1; clone size: -; D gene: -; J gene: TRBJ1-2; CDR3 protein: CASSRSTVNYGYTF; CDR3 DNA: TGCGCCAGCAGTCGGAGTACGGTAAACTATGGCTACACCTTC
V gene: TRBV7-8; clone size: -; D gene: -; J gene: TRBJ2-1; CDR3 protein: CASSLQGGSYNEQFF; CDR3 DNA: TGTGCCAGCAGCTTACAGGGGGGATCCTACAATGAGCAGTTCTTC
V gene: TRBV6-5; clone size: -; D gene: -; J gene: TRBJ1-5; CDR3 protein: CASSYSQGGNNQPQHF; CDR3 DNA: TGTGCCAGCAGTTACTCACAAGGGGGAAACAATCAGCCCCAGCATTTT
V gene: TRBV11-3; clone size: -; D gene: TRBD1; J gene: TRBJ1-1; CDR3 protein: CASSLGQGEAFF; CDR3 DNA: TGTGCCAGCAGCTTAGGACAGGGTGAAGCTTTCTTT
V gene: TRBV2; clone size: -; D gene: -; J gene: TRBJ2-7; CDR3 protein: CASSETGQGNHEQYF; CDR3 DNA: TGTGCCAGCAGTGAAACAGGTCAGGGCAACCACGAGCAGTACTTC
V gene: TRBV4-1; clone size: -; D gene: TRBD1; J gene: TRBJ2-7; CDR3 protein: CASSQEIRDSVRQYF; CDR3 DNA: TGCGCCAGCAGCCAAGAAATTAGGGACAGTGTGAGGCAGTACTTC
V gene: TRBV5-4; clone size: -; D gene: TRBD1; J gene: TRBJ1-1; CDR3 protein: CASSPRDRSNTEAFF; CDR3 DNA: TGTGCCAGCAGCCCAAGGGACAGGTCTAACACTGAAGCTTTCTTT
V gene: TRBV29-1; clone size: -; D gene: -; J gene: TRBJ1-2; CDR3 protein: CSVGAGRNYGYTF; CDR3 DNA: TGCAGCGTTGGCGCAGGGAGAAACTATGGCTACACCTTC
V gene: TRBV5-4; clone size: -; D gene: TRBD2; J gene: TRBJ2-1; CDR3 protein: CASSLGLAGGNEQFF; CDR3 DNA: TGTGCCAGCAGCTTGGGACTAGCGGGTGGGAATGAGCAGTTCTTC
V gene: TRBV19; clone size: once; D gene: -; J gene: TRBJ2-1; CDR3 protein: CASNDGSSYNEQFF; CDR3 DNA: TGTGCCAGTAATGACGGAAGCTCCTACAATGAGCAGTTCTTC
V gene: TRBV18; clone size: -; D gene: -; J gene: TRBJ2-7; CDR3 protein: CASSPGVMYEQYF; CDR3 DNA: TGTGCCAGCTCACCAGGGGTAATGTACGAGCAGTACTTC
V gene: TRBV2; clone size: -; D gene: -; J gene: TRBJ1-1; CDR3 protein: CASSANPNTEAFF; CDR3 DNA: TGTGCCAGCAGTGCTAACCCGAACACTGAAGCTTTCTTT
V gene: TRBV28; clone size: few; D gene: -; J gene: TRBJ2-3; CDR3 protein: CASSFETQYF; CDR3 DNA: TGTGCCAGCAGTTTCGAGACGCAGTATTTT
V gene: TRBV5-1; clone size: -; D gene: -; J gene: TRBJ1-3; CDR3 protein: CASRRRGSSGNTIYF; CDR3 DNA: TGCGCCAGCAGGAGAAGGGGGAGCTCTGGAAACACCATATATTTT
V gene: TRBV6-1; clone size: -; D gene: -; J gene: TRBJ1-1; CDR3 protein: CASSQYPRGSTEAFF; CDR3 DNA: TGTGCCAGCAGCCAATACCCTCGAGGCAGCACTGAAGCTTTCTTT
V gene: TRBV10-3; clone size: few; D gene: TRBD1; J gene: TRBJ1-1; CDR3 protein: CAISGIGGQENTEAFF; CDR3 DNA: TGTGCCATCAGTGGAATCGGGGGACAGGAGAACACTGAAGCTTTCTTT
V gene: TRBV9; clone size: -; D gene: TRBD2; J gene: TRBJ2-5; CDR3 protein: CASSEQAGGSVETQYF; CDR3 DNA: TGTGCCAGCAGCGAACAAGCGGGGGGCTCCGTCGAGACCCAGTACTTC
V gene: TRBV7-9; clone size: -; D gene: -; J gene: TRBJ1-3; CDR3 protein: CASSLGQMGNTIYF; CDR3 DNA: TGTGCCAGCAGCTTAGGGCAGATGGGAAACACCATATATTTT
V gene: TRBV7-3; clone size: -; D gene: -; J gene: TRBJ1-1; CDR3 protein: CASSLPGAEAFF; CDR3 DNA: TGTGCCAGCAGCTTACCGGGTGCTGAAGCTTTCTTT
V gene: TRBV12-5; clone size: -; D gene: TRBD1; J gene: TRBJ1-5; CDR3 protein: CASGEIQGRNQPQHF; CDR3 DNA: TGTGCTAGTGGTGAGATACAGGGGAGGAATCAGCCCCAGCATTTT
V gene: TRBV15; clone size: -; D gene: -; J gene: TRBJ1-1; CDR3 protein: CATSSLQGVTEAFF; CDR3 DNA: TGTGCCACCAGCTCACTACAGGGAGTGACTGAAGCTTTCTTT
V gene: TRBV19; clone size: -; D gene: -; J gene: TRBJ1-1; CDR3 protein: CASSRTGRAFF; CDR3 DNA: TGTGCCAGTAGCAGAACAGGGAGGGCTTTCTTT
V gene: TRBV5-1; clone size: -; D gene: -; J gene: TRBJ1-2; CDR3 protein: CASSGQRNYGYTF; CDR3 DNA: TGCGCCAGCAGCGGACAGCGCAACTATGGCTACACCTTC
V gene: TRBV25-1; clone size: -; D gene: -; J gene: TRBJ1-1; CDR3 protein: CASRLDMAEAFF; CDR3 DNA: TGTGCCAGCAGACTGGATATGGCTGAAGCTTTCTTT
V gene: TRBV21-1; clone size: -; D gene: -; J gene: TRBJ2-7; CDR3 protein: CASSKARAVSYEQYF; CDR3 DNA: TGTGCCAGCAGCAAAGCGCGGGCAGTCTCCTACGAGCAGTACTTC
V gene: TRBV5-1; clone size: -; D gene: -; J gene: TRBJ1-3; CDR3 protein: CASSLGRPGSGNTIYF; CDR3 DNA: TGCGCCAGCAGCTTGGGCCGCCCCGGCTCTGGAAACACCATATATTTT
V gene: TRBV6-5; clone size: few; D gene: -; J gene: TRBJ1-1; CDR3 protein: CASTESDHGEAFF; CDR3 DNA: TGTGCCAGCACCGAGTCCGACCACGGTGAAGCTTTCTTT
V gene: TRBV5-1; clone size: -; D gene: TRBD1; J gene: TRBJ2-5; CDR3 protein: CASSFSDRGPETQYF; CDR3 DNA: TGCGCCAGCAGCTTCTCGGACAGGGGGCCAGAGACCCAGTACTTC
V gene: TRBV19; clone size: few; D gene: -; J gene: TRBJ1-2; CDR3 protein: CASCINRDPGYGYTF; CDR3 DNA: TGTGCCAGTTGTATTAACAGGGACCCCGGCTATGGCTACACCTTC
V gene: TRBV5-1; clone size: once; D gene: -; J gene: TRBJ1-1; CDR3 protein: CASRKNTEAFF; CDR3 DNA: TGCGCCAGCCGAAAGAACACTGAAGCTTTCTTT
V gene: TRBV5-6; clone size: -; D gene: -; J gene: TRBJ2-3; CDR3 protein: CASVRGAFSTDTQYF; CDR3 DNA: TGTGCCAGCGTCCGGGGGGCCTTTAGCACAGATACGCAGTATTTT
V gene: TRBV15; clone size: -; D gene: -; J gene: TRBJ2-3; CDR3 protein: CATSSYRGAGTDTQYF; CDR3 DNA: TGTGCCACCAGCAGTTATAGGGGGGCCGGCACAGATACGCAGTATTTT
V gene: TRBV4-1; clone size: -; D gene: TRBD2; J gene: TRBJ2-3; CDR3 protein: CASSWGTSGAVPTDTQYF; CDR3 DNA: TGCGCCAGCAGTTGGGGAACTAGCGGGGCCGTACCCACAGATACGCAGTATTTT